The 5 T cell receptor beta chains listed next were all sequenced from one sample in a study of T cell clones after liver transplantation. Repertoires were generated with immunoSEQ multiplex PCR, while TCRdb's copy carries only in-frame clones and drops some. The sample records roughly 120,000 clones, approximately 90% being singletons. The sample in question was CD4+ T cells from blood, obtained 12 months after liver transplant. The receptor set was obtained from a human patient who received a liver transplant. Part of the T cell pool may stem from the graft donor.

The J gene is TRBJ2-1, the V gene TRBV5-1, with TRBD2 matching over 10 bases. J lost 7 bases, V lost 3 bases, and 7 bases had no gene match. The CDR3 has 15 residues. Germline V lookup: CDR1 SGHRS, CDR2 YFSETQ. CDR3: CASSSQAGGQNEQFF. The DNA for the CDR3 is TGCGCCAGCAGCTCTCAAGCGGGAGGGCAGAATGAGCAGTTCTTC.

V usage is TRBV14 and J usage is TRBJ2-1, with 7 nucleotides matching TRBD2. After removal of 0 bases from V and 1 base from J, the junction contained 6 bases not matched to a gene. The germline gives CDR1 SGHDN, CDR2 FVKESK. The CDR3 covers 17 residues. CDR3 amino acids: CASSQDPVRESYNEQFF. In DNA, the CDR3 is TGTGCCAGCAGCCAAGATCCTGTGCGGGAGTCCTACAATGAGCAGTTCTTC.

V is TRBV18 and J is TRBJ1-2; TRBD1 aligns across 7 bases. The CDR3 contains 13 residues. Germline CDR1 is KGHSH and CDR2 is LQKENI. V dropped 5 bases and J dropped 7; count of bases not matched to a gene: 7. CDR3 nucleotides: TGTGCCAGCTCAGAGGACAGGTCGCGTGGCTACACCTTC. Its protein is CASSEDRSRGYTF. The full variable domain, completed using reference TRBV18 and TRBJ1-2, is NAGVMQNPRHLVRRRGQEARLRCSPMKGHSHVYWYRQLPEEGLKFMVYLQKENIIDESGMPKERFSAEFPKEGPSILRIQQVVRGDSAAYFCASSEDRSRGYTFGSGTRLTVV.

This clone appeared a single time. The chain joins TRBV11-2 to TRBJ2-1; 7 positions match TRBD2. This CDR3 has 16 amino acids. Germline values: CDR1 SGHAT, CDR2 FQNNGV. V was clipped by 5 bases and J by 4 bases; unmatched bases: 11. The CDR3 nucleotides are TGTGCCAGCAGCCCTATCCGGGACTACAAATACAATGAGCAGTTCTTC. Translation: CASSPIRDYKYNEQFF.

This sequence joins TRBV11-2 and TRBJ2-2, with 7 bases lining up with TRBD2. CDR3 size: 16 residues. With V trimmed by 5 bases and J by 4 bases, 10 bases remained unmatched. Germline V gene lookup returns CDR1 SGHAT and CDR2 FQNNGV. The CDR3 DNA sequence: TGTGCCAGCAGCCCCACCGGGGGAGGGATCACCGGGGAGCTGTTTTTT. Its protein is CASSPTGGGITGELFF.